This is a list of T cell receptor beta chains from one sample in a study of vaccination effects on CD4 cells after COVID-19. The repertoire was sequenced with immunoSEQ multiplex PCR; TCRdb's copy has only in-frame clones and lacks some. The sample includes about 52,000 clones, 79% of them seen just once. Their recognized antigens are unknown. The sequencing used CD4+ T cells from PBMCs cultured with HCoV-OC43 spike peptides, collected before COVID-19 vaccination. The source of these receptors is a human donor who received a COVID-19 vaccine. Both conserved end residues are part of each CDR3. The order of the fields is D gene, clone size, V gene, J gene, CDR3 DNA, CDR3 protein. A D gene is named only where the DNA matches it firmly. The size of a clone is reported for some rows only, either as once, few or many, or as a class for expanded clones.

NA,NA,TRBV30,TRBJ1-5,TGTGCCTGGAGTGTACGAGGGGGCAATCAGCCCCAGCATTTT,CAWSVRGGNQPQHF
TRBD1,NA,TRBV12-5,TRBJ2-5,TGTGCTAGTGGACCCGGACAGGGTGGGGCCCAGTACTTC,CASGPGQGGAQYF
NA,NA,TRBV18,TRBJ1-2,TGTGCCAGCTCACCACCAGTAGACAGCTATGGCTACACCTTC,CASSPPVDSYGYTF
NA,NA,TRBV28,TRBJ1-4,TGTGCCAGCCAGGATATAGAAAAACTGTTTTTT,CASQDIEKLFF
NA,NA,TRBV3-1/TRBV3-2,TRBJ1-2,TGTGCCAGCAGCCAGAGGGGTTTTGGCTACACCTTC,CASSQRGFGYTF
TRBD1,NA,TRBV2,TRBJ2-2,TGTGCCAGCAGTGGGCAGGGGACAGGGACCGGGGAGCTGTTTTTT,CASSGQGTGTGELFF
TRBD1,NA,TRBV6-5,TRBJ2-3,TGTGCCAGCAGTTTGGGACAGAGTAGCACAGATACGCAGTATTTT,CASSLGQSSTDTQYF
NA,few,TRBV10-2,TRBJ2-2,TGCGCCAGCAGTGAGACAGGACCAACGAACACCGGGGAGCTGTTTTTT,CASSETGPTNTGELFF
NA,NA,TRBV7-3,TRBJ2-1,TGTGCCAGCAGCTTAAATATCATCCAAAATGAGCAGTTCTTC,CASSLNIIQNEQFF
NA,NA,TRBV15,TRBJ2-5,TGTGCCACCAGCAGAGATCCCAGCGAAGAGACCCAGTACTTC,CATSRDPSEETQYF
NA,NA,TRBV30,TRBJ2-5,TGTGCCTGGTCCCGGGGGAATCAAGAGACCCAGTACTTC,CAWSRGNQETQYF
NA,NA,TRBV7-9,TRBJ2-2,TGTGCCAGCAGCTCCACAGGGTCCGGGGAGCTGTTTTTT,CASSSTGSGELFF
NA,NA,TRBV3-1/TRBV3-2,TRBJ2-2,TGTGCCAGCAGCCAGTGGACCGGGGAGCTGTTTTTT,CASSQWTGELFF
NA,NA,TRBV4-2,TRBJ1-1,TGTGCCAGCAGCCAAGGGGCTTTGAACACTGAAGCTTTCTTT,CASSQGALNTEAFF
NA,NA,TRBV7-3,TRBJ2-2,TGTGCCAGCAGCTTGGGGTCGAATACCGGGGAGCTGTTTTTT,CASSLGSNTGELFF
NA,NA,TRBV5-1,TRBJ1-3,TGCGCCAGCAGCTTAGACGGAAACTCTGGAAACACCATATATTTT,CASSLDGNSGNTIYF
NA,NA,TRBV6-4,TRBJ2-2,TGTGCCAGCAGTGTCTCTTTGACAAGACTTTTCACCGGGGAGCTGTTTTTT,CASSVSLTRLFTGELFF
NA,NA,TRBV6-1,TRBJ1-3,TGTGCCAGCAGTGAATCCAGGGGAAAATCTGGAAACACCATATATTTT,CASSESRGKSGNTIYF
NA,NA,TRBV20-1,TRBJ2-1,TGCAGTGCTTTGCTACTAGCAGAGCAGTTCTTC,CSALLLAEQFF
NA,NA,TRBV7-3,TRBJ2-2,TGTGCCAGCAGCTCTTCCCCTCCGGAGTACACCGGGGAGCTGTTTTTT,CASSSSPPEYTGELFF
NA,NA,TRBV7-9,TRBJ2-3,TGTGCCAGCAGCAGTAACGGGGCTCGCACAGATACGCAGTATTTT,CASSSNGARTDTQYF
NA,NA,TRBV5-4,TRBJ2-5,TGTGCCAGCAGCTTGGCGGGGGGACACGAGACCCAGTACTTC,CASSLAGGHETQYF
NA,NA,TRBV12-5,TRBJ1-1,TGTGCTAGTGGTCCCGGTTACACTGAAGCTTTCTTT,CASGPGYTEAFF
TRBD1,NA,TRBV7-3,TRBJ1-1,TGTGCCAGCAGCTTGTCGCAGGGGGGGCCTGAAGCTTTCTTT,CASSLSQGGPEAFF
NA,NA,TRBV5-1,TRBJ1-5,TGCGCCAGCACTGAGGGCCCTAATCAGCCCCAGCATTTT,CASTEGPNQPQHF
NA,NA,TRBV15,TRBJ1-3,TGTGCCACCAGCAGAGGATCAGGAAACACCATATATTTT,CATSRGSGNTIYF
NA,NA,TRBV2,TRBJ2-2,TGTGCCAGCAGTGACAACTGGACCGGGGAGCTGTTTTTT,CASSDNWTGELFF
TRBD1,NA,TRBV28,TRBJ2-3,TGTGCCAGCACCTTGAGACCGGGACAGGGGGCAGGCGATACGCAGTATTTT,CASTLRPGQGAGDTQYF
NA,NA,TRBV5-5,TRBJ2-1,TGTGCCAGCAGCTTGGGTCACTACAATGAGCAGTTCTTC,CASSLGHYNEQFF
NA,NA,TRBV19,TRBJ2-3,TGTGCCAGTAGTATCGGCAGGGTTGAAAATACGCAGTATTTT,CASSIGRVENTQYF
NA,NA,TRBV19,TRBJ1-2,TGTGCCAGTAGTGAGGCAGCCCCTAACTATGGCTACACCTTC,CASSEAAPNYGYTF
NA,NA,TRBV5-1,TRBJ2-5,TGCGCCAGCAGCTTGGGAGTGGGGGCGGAGGAGACCCAGTACTTC,CASSLGVGAEETQYF
NA,once,TRBV3-1/TRBV3-2,TRBJ1-2,TGTGCCAGCAGCCGACATGGACGGGTGAGTGGCTACACCTTC,CASSRHGRVSGYTF
TRBD2,once,TRBV5-4,TRBJ2-4,TGTGCCAGCAGCCCTACCGGACTAGCGGGGGGGAGTGGCAAAAACATTCAGTACTTC,CASSPTGLAGGSGKNIQYF
NA,NA,TRBV6-2/TRBV6-3,TRBJ2-1,TGTGCCAGCAGTTACGGGGGGTCCCTAGCGAAGATTGAGCAGTTCTTC,CASSYGGSLAKIEQFF
TRBD1,NA,TRBV3-1/TRBV3-2,TRBJ1-1,TGTGCCAGCAGCCAGCTATACAGGGGCACTGAAGCTTTCTTT,CASSQLYRGTEAFF
NA,once,TRBV7-2,TRBJ2-1,TGTGCCAGCAGTTCGACTAGGAACAATGAGCAGTTCTTC,CASSSTRNNEQFF
NA,NA,TRBV5-1,TRBJ1-2,TGCGCCAGCAGCTTGGCTGTCGGGACGGCCTATGGCTACACCTTC,CASSLAVGTAYGYTF
NA,NA,TRBV28,TRBJ1-2,TGTGCCAGCAGGGGGGCCATGGGGGCTTATGGCCACACCTTC,CASRGAMGAYGHTF
NA,few,TRBV4-1,TRBJ1-2,TGCGCCAGCAGCCAAGATCCGCAGGGCAGTGGCTACACCTTC,CASSQDPQGSGYTF
NA,NA,TRBV18,TRBJ2-5,TGTGCCAGCTCACCTTTACCTTCGGGGGACGCCAAGGGGACCCAGTACTTC,CASSPLPSGDAKGTQYF
TRBD1,NA,TRBV9,TRBJ1-3,TGTGCCAGCAGCGTAGGGTTGGGGACAGGTGGAAACACCATATATTTT,CASSVGLGTGGNTIYF
NA,few,TRBV5-1,TRBJ2-1,TGCGCCAGCAGCTTGGTGGGGGGCGGAAATGAGCAGTTCTTC,CASSLVGGGNEQFF
TRBD1,NA,TRBV24-1,TRBJ2-1,TGTGCCACCAGTGATTTCCAGACAGGGGGCAACAATGAGCAGTTCTTC,CATSDFQTGGNNEQFF
NA,NA,TRBV5-5,TRBJ1-1,TGTGCCAGCAGCTTGGAGGCTCACGACACTGAAGCTTTCTTT,CASSLEAHDTEAFF
TRBD1,NA,TRBV18,TRBJ1-1,TGTGCCAGCTCACGGGACAGGGGGAACACTGAAGCTTTCTTT,CASSRDRGNTEAFF
NA,NA,TRBV12-5,TRBJ2-5,TGTGCTAGTGGTGAGGGGTCTACCTTAGAGACCCAGTACTTC,CASGEGSTLETQYF
NA,NA,TRBV6-5,TRBJ1-3,TGTGCCAGCAGTCCCGGACAGTACGGAAACACCATATATTTT,CASSPGQYGNTIYF
TRBD1,NA,TRBV28,TRBJ1-2,TGTGCCAGCAGTCGACAGGGGGACTATGGCTACACCTTC,CASSRQGDYGYTF
TRBD2,NA,TRBV6-1,TRBJ2-5,TGTGCCAGCAGTGAAGGAAGGACTAGCGGGGGGGAAGAGACCCAGTACTTC,CASSEGRTSGGEETQYF
TRBD2,NA,TRBV11-1,TRBJ2-3,TGTGCCAGCAGCTTAGGGGTTAGCGGGGTCACAGATACGCAGTATTTT,CASSLGVSGVTDTQYF
TRBD1,NA,TRBV18,TRBJ2-5,TGTGCCAGCTCACCTGGGACAGTCCAAGAGACCCAGTACTTC,CASSPGTVQETQYF
TRBD1,once,TRBV6-6,TRBJ1-1,TGTGCCAGCAGTTACTCCGGGACAGGTGAAGCTTTCTTT,CASSYSGTGEAFF
NA,once,TRBV7-9,TRBJ2-3,TGTGCCAGCAGCTTAGATGGGGTCACAGATACGCAGTATTTT,CASSLDGVTDTQYF